This T cell receptor beta chain stems from a study of cytomegalovirus exposure and HLA in healthy donors. PCR used 60 Vbeta primers and 13 Jbeta primers. Method: immunoSEQ multiplex PCR; TCRdb's copy keeps in-frame clones and lacks some. The table lists roughly 300,000 clones, 86% of them singletons, with almost 4% in the top ten. The sequencing input was PBMCs. This TCR was sampled from a man aged 40-49 years in good health and CMV-seropositive.

The CDR3: CASSKEEGKGKETTEAFF. The CDR3 DNA sequence: TGTGCCAGCAGCAAAGAGGAGGGGAAGGGGAAAGAGACCACTGAAGCTTTCTTT. The rearrangement uses TRBV21-1 and TRBJ1-1. TRBV21-1 is classified as a pseudogene. This CDR3 contains 18 residues.